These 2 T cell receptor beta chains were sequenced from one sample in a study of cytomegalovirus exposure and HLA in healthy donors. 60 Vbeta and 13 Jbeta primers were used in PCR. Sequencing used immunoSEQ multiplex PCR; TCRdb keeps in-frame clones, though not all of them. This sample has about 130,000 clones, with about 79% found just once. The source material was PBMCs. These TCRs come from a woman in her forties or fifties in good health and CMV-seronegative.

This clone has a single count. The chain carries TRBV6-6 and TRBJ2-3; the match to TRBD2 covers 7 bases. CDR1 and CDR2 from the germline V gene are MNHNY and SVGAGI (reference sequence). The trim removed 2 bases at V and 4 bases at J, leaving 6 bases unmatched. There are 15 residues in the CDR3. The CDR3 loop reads CASSYQGGRSDTQYF. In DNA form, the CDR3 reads TGTGCCAGCAGTTACCAGGGAGGGAGGTCAGATACGCAGTATTTT.

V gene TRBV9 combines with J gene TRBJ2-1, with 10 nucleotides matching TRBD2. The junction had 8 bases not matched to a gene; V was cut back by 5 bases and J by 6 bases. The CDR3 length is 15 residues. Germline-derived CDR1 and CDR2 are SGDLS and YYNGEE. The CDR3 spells CASSERVAGGNEQFF. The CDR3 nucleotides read TGTGCCAGCAGTGAGCGGGTAGCGGGAGGCAATGAGCAGTTCTTC.